This T cell receptor (beta chain) derives from a study of T cells in tuberculosis. On the study more broadly: IGRA-negative adolescents, IGRA-positive adolescents with latent tuberculosis and adults with active tuberculosis formed this South African cohort. Blood was taken before or within 7 days of anti-tuberculosis therapy.

The CDR3 extends over 13 amino acids. Trimming pared 6 bases from V and 2 bases from J, leaving 10 bases between. In germline, CDR1 is MNHEY, CDR2 SVGAGI. Time point noted: new active TB diagnosis, blood taken before or within 7 days of starting treatment. Each donor contributed 95,000 or so T cells on average, unsorted. TCRdb's copy holds only in-frame clones and misses some; the assay was immunoSEQ multiplex PCR. The data contain under 40,000 clones, roughly 94% of them seen just once; the ten biggest clones take up about 4.5%. J is TRBJ2-5 and V is TRBV6-5; D is perhaps TRBD2 (5 bases). Sequenced material: PBMCs, taken at tuberculosis diagnosis. The clonotype comes from an adult with tuberculosis. In DNA form, the CDR3 reads TGTGCCAGCAGCGACGGGAATCAAGAGACCCAGTACTTC. Amino acid sequence: CASSDGNQETQYF.